The clone carrying this TCR beta chain occurred a few times. Its specificity is unknown. Investigators reverse transcribed all isolated RNA, so they sequenced expressed TCRB transcripts. The data were produced by immunoSEQ multiplex PCR, yet TCRdb's version contains in-frame clones alone and is incomplete. Here the sample spans some 25,000 clones, nearly 70% being singletons. CDR3 length equals 17 residues. V was clipped by 4 bases and J by 0 bases; unmatched bases: 5. Germline values: CDR1 ENHRY, CDR2 SYGVKD. The data belong to a study of beta chain features in type 1 diabetes. Overall study findings and caveats: Naive, central memory and Treg TCRB repertoires seemed to resemble each other more closely in patients than they did in healthy donors.

The source material was Tregs from blood. The clonotype was recovered from a woman in her thirties or forties in good health. V usage is TRBV10-3 and J usage is TRBJ2-3, with 12 bases matching TRBD2. In DNA, the CDR3 is TGTGCCATCAGTGCTAGCGGGGGGGCCCCTAGCACAGATACGCAGTATTTT. It translates to CAISASGGAPSTDTQYF.